Described below is a single T cell receptor beta chain sequence and its context. Clones were sequenced by immunoSEQ multiplex PCR, and TCRdb holds only the in-frame ones, with some missing. The top ten hold about 4.5% of the sample, which has approximately 220,000 clones, 75% to 90% seen once. Trimming removed 6 bases at V and 8 bases at J, with 11 bases between. CDR1 is KGHSH, CDR2 LQKENI, per germline. There are 12 residues in the CDR3. The sample originates from a study of blood T cell repertoires in COVID-19. The chain uses TRBV18 and TRBJ2-1; possible D gene TRBD1, 6 bases. The sequence came from a woman younger than 45 who had been exposed to COVID-19. Sequencing was carried out using PBMCs or T cells enriched from blood (not recorded which). In nucleotides, the CDR3 is TGTGCCAGCTCGACAGGAGTATATGAGCAGTTCTTC. The encoded protein is CASSTGVYEQFF.